Listed below are T cell receptor beta chains from one sample, sequenced in a study of regulatory T cells after allogeneic stem cell transplantation. TCRdb reprocessed the 5' RACE reads via MiXCR and lists one record per CDR3 protein. In the table there are over a thousand distinct CDR3 sequences, less than 20% of which are singletons. The sample in question was sorted CD4+ T cells from blood (whether regulatory or conventional is not recorded), obtained 30 days after allogeneic stem cell transplant. These receptors all stem from a human patient who had an allogeneic stem cell transplant, so the T cells may come from the graft donor. Each CDR3 is given with its conserved first and last residue. The order of the fields is D gene, V gene, J gene, clone size, CDR3 DNA, CDR3 protein. A D gene is named only where the DNA matches it firmly. Clone size is shown for a subset of rows, as once, few, many or a class of expanded clone.

D gene: NA
V gene: TRBV20-1
J gene: TRBJ1-3
clone size: large
CDR3 DNA: TGCAGTGCTAGAGATTCGAGCAGACACTCTGGAAACACCATATATTTT
CDR3 protein: CSARDSSRHSGNTIYF

D gene: TRBD1
V gene: TRBV20-1
J gene: TRBJ2-5
clone size: medium-sized
CDR3 DNA: TGCAGTGCTAGAGTTAAGCGACCGGGACAGCAAGAGACCCAGTACTTC
CDR3 protein: CSARVKRPGQQETQYF

D gene: NA
V gene: TRBV6-6
J gene: TRBJ1-5
clone size: large
CDR3 DNA: TGTGCCAGCAGTTTTATTGGCGGCAGGGGAGTTCAGCCCCAGCATTTT
CDR3 protein: CASSFIGGRGVQPQHF

D gene: NA
V gene: TRBV6-6
J gene: TRBJ1-1
clone size: large
CDR3 DNA: TGTGCCAGCAGTTATCCGAACACTGAAGCTTTCTTT
CDR3 protein: CASSYPNTEAFF

D gene: TRBD2
V gene: TRBV13
J gene: TRBJ2-7
clone size: few
CDR3 DNA: TGTACCGGCAGCCACGGGACTAGCGACTCCTACGAGCAGTACTTC
CDR3 protein: CTGSHGTSDSYEQYF

D gene: NA
V gene: TRBV27
J gene: TRBJ2-1
clone size: NA
CDR3 DNA: TGTGCCAGCAGTTTTGCGGGACAGAGCCTCAATGAGCAGTTCTTC
CDR3 protein: CASSFAGQSLNEQFF

D gene: NA
V gene: TRBV6-5
J gene: TRBJ1-1
clone size: few
CDR3 DNA: TGTGCCAGCATGGCCAGGACAGTGGGTTTAGCTGAAGCTTTCTTT
CDR3 protein: CASMARTVGLAEAFF

D gene: NA
V gene: TRBV30
J gene: TRBJ1-3
clone size: few
CDR3 DNA: TGTGCCTGGGACGAACACCGGATCGGATTTAGCTCTGGAAACACCATATATTTT
CDR3 protein: CAWDEHRIGFSSGNTIYF

D gene: TRBD2
V gene: TRBV27
J gene: TRBJ2-7
clone size: large
CDR3 DNA: TGTGCCAGCAGACTAGCGGGTCGTCGCGAGCAGTACTTC
CDR3 protein: CASRLAGRREQYF

D gene: NA
V gene: TRBV6-1
J gene: TRBJ1-5
clone size: large
CDR3 DNA: TGCGCCGCGGCAAAGAGCAATCAGCCCCAGCATTTT
CDR3 protein: CAAAKSNQPQHF

D gene: NA
V gene: TRBV30
J gene: TRBJ1-1
clone size: NA
CDR3 DNA: TGTGCCTGGGGTCGAGGGCCGAACACTGAAGCTTTCTTT
CDR3 protein: CAWGRGPNTEAFF

D gene: TRBD2
V gene: TRBV20-1
J gene: TRBJ2-7
clone size: large
CDR3 DNA: TGCAGTGCTAGGGGGACTAGCGGGTTCTACGAGCAGTACTTC
CDR3 protein: CSARGTSGFYEQYF

D gene: NA
V gene: TRBV6-5
J gene: TRBJ1-1
clone size: NA
CDR3 DNA: TGTGCCAGCAGCTCGGGATGGAACACTGAAGCTTTCTTT
CDR3 protein: CASSSGWNTEAFF

D gene: NA
V gene: TRBV5-1
J gene: TRBJ1-5
clone size: medium-sized
CDR3 DNA: TGCGCCAGCAGCTTGGAAGGGAAGAGCAATCAGCCCCAGCATTTT
CDR3 protein: CASSLEGKSNQPQHF

D gene: NA
V gene: TRBV12-3/TRBV12-4
J gene: TRBJ2-7
clone size: large
CDR3 DNA: TGTGCCAGCAGTTTACTCCTGGATAGCTACGAGCAGTACTTC
CDR3 protein: CASSLLLDSYEQYF

D gene: NA
V gene: TRBV6-5
J gene: TRBJ2-2
clone size: large
CDR3 DNA: TGTGCCAGCAGTTACTCGCCGGTCGTAACGAACACCGGGGAGCTGTTTTTT
CDR3 protein: CASSYSPVVTNTGELFF

D gene: TRBD1
V gene: TRBV28
J gene: TRBJ2-7
clone size: medium-sized
CDR3 DNA: TGTGCCACCCGGTTGGGACAGCGCTACGAGCAGTACTTC
CDR3 protein: CATRLGQRYEQYF

D gene: TRBD1
V gene: TRBV20-1
J gene: TRBJ2-1
clone size: NA
CDR3 DNA: TGCGGTGCTAGAAATCCTAGGACAGGGGGTCAAAGGAATGGGCAGTTCTTC
CDR3 protein: CGARNPRTGGQRNGQFF

D gene: TRBD2
V gene: TRBV6-5
J gene: TRBJ2-3
clone size: large
CDR3 DNA: TGTGCCAGCAATAACGGGAGGGCTACAGATACGCAGTATTTT
CDR3 protein: CASNNGRATDTQYF

D gene: NA
V gene: TRBV20-1
J gene: TRBJ2-3
clone size: large
CDR3 DNA: TGCAGTTCAGAGGTCGGGGGAAGGTCCACAGATACGCAGTATTTT
CDR3 protein: CSSEVGGRSTDTQYF

D gene: NA
V gene: TRBV5-1
J gene: TRBJ2-1
clone size: large
CDR3 DNA: TGCGCCAGCACCCAAGGGACGTCGGTGAATGAGCAGTTCTTC
CDR3 protein: CASTQGTSVNEQFF

D gene: NA
V gene: TRBV20-1
J gene: TRBJ2-3
clone size: large
CDR3 DNA: TGCAGTGCCAGCCGTGACGGGGGCTACACAGATACGCAGTATTTT
CDR3 protein: CSASRDGGYTDTQYF